This T cell receptor (beta chain) was identified during a study of regulatory T cells in long-lasting Graves disease. The TCR beta library used iRepertoire HTBI primers with Arm-PCR amplification of CDR3. TCRdb reprocessed the multiplex PCR reads with MiXCR, giving one entry per CDR3 protein. This sample has 300,000 to 350,000 distinct CDR3 sequences, with around 19% found just once. Study-wide results and limits: Persistent disease favored TRBV28, TRBJ1-2 and TRBJ2-5. Graves' patients with persistent disease showed TCR diversity lower than patients newly diagnosed.

Trimming removed 3 bases from V and 4 bases from J; junction bases left unmatched: 3. Germline assignment: CDR1 MDHEN and CDR2 SYDVKM. The CDR3 is 15 amino acids. Ten or more counts support this clonotype. Antigen specificity is unknown. The sample's time point: persistent/refractory GD, antithyroid drugs over 5 years with positive TRAb. Isolated PBMC RNA provided the starting material for the TCR library. V and J are TRBV28 and TRBJ2-2, with TRBD1 matching over 9 bases. The sequencing used peripheral blood mononuclear cells (PBMCs), collected when the disease was refractory, from a patient treated with antithyroid drugs. This receptor was obtained from a female donor with Graves disease. CDR3 nucleotide sequence: TGTGCCAGCAGTTTTCCGGACAGGGGCACCGGGGAGCTGTTTTTT. Amino acid sequence: CASSFPDRGTGELFF.